These T cell receptor beta chains were read from a single sample in a study of cytomegalovirus exposure and HLA in healthy donors. Repertoires were generated with immunoSEQ multiplex PCR, while TCRdb's copy carries only in-frame clones and drops some. This sample has fewer than 110,000 clones, with around 66% found just once. The sequenced sample consisted of PBMCs. These receptors came from a woman aged 50 to 60 in good health and CMV-seronegative. CDR3s include the opening cysteine and the closing phenylalanine or tryptophan. D genes are given only for firm matches. A clone size is listed for some rows: how often the clone was seen (once, few, many), or a class if it is expanded.

D gene,J gene,V gene,clone size,CDR3 protein,CDR3 DNA
-,TRBJ1-2,TRBV5-6,-,CASSLNRDYGYTF,TGTGCCAGCAGCTTGAACAGGGACTATGGCTACACCTTC
-,TRBJ1-5,TRBV2,-,CASSGGGGYSNQPQHF,TGTGCCAGCAGTGGCGGGGGGGGCTATAGCAATCAGCCCCAGCATTTT
TRBD1,TRBJ1-6,TRBV5-8,few,CASSTGQAYNSPLHF,TGTGCCAGCAGCACTGGACAGGCCTATAATTCACCCCTCCACTTT
-,TRBJ1-5,TRBV28,-,CASKENSNQPQHF,TGTGCCAGCAAAGAGAATAGCAATCAGCCCCAGCATTTT
TRBD2,TRBJ2-5,TRBV9,-,CASSRTSGAYQETQYF,TGTGCCAGCAGCCGCACTAGCGGGGCGTACCAAGAGACCCAGTACTTC
-,TRBJ2-3,TRBV2,-,CASSPKGSDTQYF,TGTGCCAGCAGTCCGAAGGGGTCAGATACGCAGTATTTT
-,TRBJ2-7,TRBV7-2,-,CASSLARTVGIYEQYF,TGTGCCAGCAGCTTAGCCCGAACTGTGGGCATCTACGAGCAGTACTTC
TRBD1,TRBJ2-7,TRBV6-5,-,CASSWSGTGTYEQYF,TGTGCCAGCAGTTGGTCCGGGACAGGGACCTACGAGCAGTACTTC
-,TRBJ1-1,TRBV29-1,once,CSVMTEWNTEAFF,TGCAGCGTTATGACAGAATGGAACACTGAAGCTTTCTTT
-,TRBJ1-2,TRBV7-9,-,CASSLGGYHYGYTF,TGTGCCAGCAGCTTAGGAGGGTACCATTATGGCTACACCTTC
TRBD2,TRBJ2-1,TRBV11-3,medium-sized,CASSPRTSGSYNEQFF,TGTGCCAGCAGCCCTCGTACTAGCGGGAGCTACAATGAGCAGTTCTTC
-,TRBJ2-7,TRBV29-1,-,CSVAAGSPSYEQYF,TGCAGCGTTGCGGCGGGATCTCCCTCCTACGAGCAGTACTTC
-,TRBJ2-2,TRBV18,-,CASSPHNTGELFF,TGTGCCAGCTCACCCCATAACACCGGGGAGCTGTTTTTT
TRBD1,TRBJ2-3,TRBV10-3,few,CAISPNRQGIAGTDTQYF,TGTGCCATCAGTCCTAATAGACAGGGTATTGCGGGCACAGATACGCAGTATTTT
-,TRBJ1-2,TRBV2,-,CASSESAGQDTF,TGTGCCAGCAGTGAATCGGCAGGCCAGGACACCTTC
TRBD2,TRBJ2-1,TRBV7-9,-,CASSLDQGGDEQFF,TGTGCCAGCAGCTTAGATCAGGGAGGGGATGAGCAGTTCTTC
TRBD1,TRBJ2-7,TRBV5-1,-,CASSLTGELTYEQYF,TGCGCCAGCAGCTTGACAGGGGAATTGACCTACGAGCAGTACTTC
TRBD2,TRBJ2-3,TRBV2,-,CASSRAGGLTDTQYF,TGTGCCAGCAGCAGAGCGGGGGGGCTCACAGATACGCAGTATTTT
TRBD1,TRBJ2-7,TRBV7-2,-,CASSRSGQGYEQYF,TGTGCCAGCAGCCGTTCGGGACAGGGCTACGAGCAGTACTTC
TRBD2,TRBJ2-5,TRBV7-9,few,CASSKGSGLQETQYF,TGTGCCAGCAGCAAAGGTAGCGGGTTACAAGAGACCCAGTACTTC
-,TRBJ2-3,TRBV5-1,once,CASSPRSREASQDTQYF,TGCGCCAGCAGCCCCAGGAGCAGGGAGGCTTCACAGGATACGCAGTATTTT
-,TRBJ1-1,TRBV27,-,CASRYRVLNTEAFF,TGTGCCAGCAGGTACAGGGTTCTGAACACTGAAGCTTTCTTT
-,TRBJ2-1,TRBV5-1,once,CASSLVGREAYNEQFF,TGCGCCAGCAGCTTGGTTGGCAGGGAAGCCTACAATGAGCAGTTCTTC
-,TRBJ2-7,TRBV9,once,CASSVNSARGSYEQYF,TGTGCCAGCAGCGTAAACTCCGCTCGGGGGAGCTACGAGCAGTACTTC
-,TRBJ1-6,TRBV5-4,-,CASSLEQGSSYNSPLHF,TGTGCCAGCAGCTTGGAGCAGGGGAGCTCCTATAATTCACCCCTCCACTTT
TRBD2,TRBJ2-1,TRBV5-1,-,CASRISGGDEQFF,TGCGCCAGCAGAATCTCCGGGGGGGATGAGCAGTTCTTC
TRBD2,TRBJ2-3,TRBV29-1,few,CSVGSGGAIDTQYF,TGCAGCGTCGGTAGCGGGGGAGCTATAGATACGCAGTATTTT
-,TRBJ2-7,TRBV6-5,-,CASSYSRLEAYEQYF,TGTGCCAGCAGTTACTCGAGACTAGAGGCCTACGAGCAGTACTTC
-,TRBJ2-5,TRBV11-2,few,CASTSDLFELGSQETQYF,TGTGCCAGCACCTCAGACCTGTTCGAATTGGGCTCCCAAGAGACCCAGTACTTC
TRBD1,TRBJ1-6,TRBV27,-,CASRSSGTVKYNSPLHF,TGTGCCAGCAGATCTTCCGGGACAGTTAAATATAATTCACCCCTCCACTTT
-,TRBJ1-3,TRBV5-6,-,CASSFGGTYSGNTIYF,TGTGCCAGCAGCTTTGGGGGGACCTACTCTGGAAACACCATATATTTT
-,TRBJ1-2,TRBV28,-,CASSLLGGPSLGYGYTF,TGTGCCAGCAGTTTACTAGGAGGGCCATCGTTGGGCTATGGCTACACCTTC
-,TRBJ1-2,TRBV7-9,-,CSSGLLNYGYTF,TGTTCCAGCGGCCTCCTCAACTATGGCTACACCTTC
-,TRBJ2-5,TRBV28,-,CASSQGVALGETQYF,TGTGCCAGCAGCCAAGGGGTGGCTTTGGGAGAGACCCAGTACTTC
-,TRBJ1-1,TRBV10-2,-,CASSTRFDAFF,TGCGCCAGCAGCACAAGATTCGATGCTTTCTTT
TRBD1,TRBJ2-7,TRBV5-4,-,CASSPDRVDEQYF,TGTGCCAGCAGCCCGGACAGGGTGGACGAGCAGTACTTC
TRBD1,TRBJ2-7,TRBV10-2,-,CASRGTGQTYEQYF,TGCGCCAGCAGGGGGACAGGACAAACCTACGAGCAGTACTTC
TRBD1,TRBJ2-7,TRBV27,-,CASSFGTGQYEQYF,TGTGCCAGCAGTTTCGGGACAGGGCAATACGAGCAGTACTTC
-,TRBJ1-2,TRBV5-1,-,CASSLGGPGSTF,TGCGCCAGCAGCTTGGGGGGGCCGGGATCAACCTTC
TRBD1,TRBJ2-6,TRBV14,-,CASSDRALDSGANVLTF,TGTGCCAGCAGCGACAGGGCATTAGACTCTGGGGCCAACGTCCTGACTTTC
-,TRBJ1-5,TRBV2,-,CASSLKQGDSNQPQNF,TGTGCCAGCAGCTTGAAACAGGGCGATAGCAATCAGCCCCAGAATTTT